What follows are 20 T cell receptor beta chains derived from one specimen sequenced in a study of control samples from healthy donors and cancer patients. The method was immunoSEQ multiplex PCR; TCRdb's version includes in-frame clones alone and lacks a portion of them. The data contain roughly 120,000 clones, about 88% of them singletons. Material: blood. The receptor set was obtained from a man over 45 in good health.

The chain couples TRBV28 to TRBJ2-3; 9 bases agree with TRBD2. CDR3 length: 16 amino acids. Germline CDR1 and CDR2: MDHEN and SYDVKM. The ends lost 5 bases at V and 3 bases at J; junction bases unmatched: 9. The CDR3 here is CASSDLAGRVTDTQYF. CDR3 DNA: TGTGCCAGCAGTGATCTAGCGGGGAGAGTAACAGATACGCAGTATTTT.

This sequence joins TRBV6-5 and TRBJ2-3; D possibly corresponds to TRBD2 (5 bases). This CDR3 has 12 amino acids. Trimming stripped 7 bases from V and 1 base from J, with 6 bases between. The germline V gene encodes CDR1 MNHEY and CDR2 SVGAGI. The CDR3 protein is CASKLGTDTQYF. For the CDR3, the DNA is TGTGCCAGCAAACTAGGCACAGATACGCAGTATTTT.

The CDR3: CASSPTSRSYFSYEQYF. The CDR3 nucleotides read TGTGCCAGTAGTCCCACAAGCAGGTCCTACTTCTCCTACGAGCAGTACTTC. The chain has TRBV19 and TRBJ2-7; D gene uncertain. The germline V and J ends were trimmed by 5 bases and 0 bases, with 20 bases remaining between them. The CDR3 sequence is 17 residues long. The germline gives CDR1 LNHDA, CDR2 SQIVND (reference sequence).

The rearrangement joins TRBV5-6 to TRBJ2-1, with 11 bases that match TRBD2. V lost 1 base, J lost 0 bases, and 9 bases stayed unmatched. The CDR3 runs 19 residues. Germline lookup yields CDR1 SGHDT and CDR2 YYEEEE. CDR3 DNA: TGTGCCAGCAGCTTGAGGCTAGCGGGGGGATTAAGCTCCTACAATGAGCAGTTCTTC. Its protein is CASSLRLAGGLSSYNEQFF.

On this clone itself: In the same sample, other DNA sequences code for this CDR3. The gene calls are TRBV28 and TRBJ2-6; D gene unclear. CDR3 size: 13 residues. V was trimmed by 3 bases and J by 1 base, leaving 1 base between them. The V gene's germline CDR1 is MDHEN and CDR2 SYDVKM. The chain's CDR3 is CASSLSGANVLTF. The CDR3 DNA reads TGTGCCAGCAGTTTGTCTGGGGCCAACGTCCTGACTTTC.

This clone was counted between two and nine times. This chain connects TRBV3-1 (or the pseudogene TRBV3-2) to TRBJ1-5; D gene unclear. With 1 base removed from V and 7 bases from J, the gap between germline ends came to 5 bases. This CDR3 region has 12 residues. Germline CDR1 is LGHDT and CDR2 is YNNKEL (reference sequence). The CDR3: CASSQGSQPQHF. For the CDR3, the DNA is TGTGCCAGCAGCCAAGGGAGCCAGCCCCAGCATTTT.

The chain links TRBV4-1 to TRBJ2-7; no firm D call. V was clipped by 1 base and J by 0 bases, with 10 bases between them. This CDR3 is 15 amino acids long. From germline, CDR1 is MGHRA and CDR2 YSYEKL. Written as DNA, the CDR3 is TGCGCCAGCAGCCAAGCCCCTGGCGGCTCCTACGAGCAGTACTTC. The encoded protein is CASSQAPGGSYEQYF.

This chain uses TRBV3-1 (or the pseudogene TRBV3-2) with TRBJ1-2; a weak D match, TRBD1 (6 bases). There are 17 residues in the CDR3. V lost 4 bases, J lost 1 base, and 19 bases lay in between. The germline CDR1 and CDR2 sequences are LGHDT and YNNKEL (reference sequence). CDR3 in amino acids: CASSPRTGRMINYGYTF. DNA of the CDR3: TGTGCCAGCAGCCCGCGAACAGGGAGAATGATTAACTATGGCTACACCTTC.

The chain is built from TRBV11-1 and TRBJ2-4, with a tentative D call TRBD2 (6 bases). This CDR3 comprises 15 residues. V was trimmed by 5 bases and J by 0 bases, leaving 11 bases between them. Per the germline V gene, CDR1 is SGHAT and CDR2 is FQDESV (reference sequence). CDR3 DNA: TGTGCCAGCAGCAACCGCGGGGTAGCCAAAAACATTCAGTACTTC. This encodes CASSNRGVAKNIQYF.

The chain is built from TRBV7-9 and TRBJ2-2; unclear D gene. The CDR3 loop spans 14 amino acids. The V gene's germline CDR1 is SEHNR and CDR2 FQNEAQ (reference sequence). V was cut by 0 bases and J by 5 bases, with 7 bases left in between. CDR3 loop: CASSLAPGTGELFF. The CDR3, as DNA: TGTGCCAGCAGCTTAGCGCCCGGGACCGGGGAGCTGTTTTTT.

This clone was counted a few times. J is TRBJ2-4 and V is TRBV2; no clear D gene. This CDR3 region has 20 residues. Germline lookup yields CDR1 SNHLY and CDR2 FYNNEI. V gave up 6 bases and J gave up 1 base, with 28 bases separating them. The CDR3 nucleotides read TGTGCCAGCAGGTCCCATGACCCCTTACCCCGGCCGTTTGCCAAAAACATTCAGTACTTC. Protein: CASRSHDPLPRPFAKNIQYF.

The chain is built from TRBV5-8 and TRBJ2-2; D may be TRBD1 (6 bases). The CDR3 runs to 18 residues. From germline, CDR1 is SGHTS and CDR2 YDEGEE. V lost 1 base and J 4 bases, leaving 20 bases between the germline ends. CDR3 residues: CASSLSLGAGASTGELFF. Written as DNA, the CDR3 is TGTGCCAGCAGCTTGTCACTGGGGGCAGGTGCTAGCACCGGGGAGCTGTTTTTT.

The V gene is TRBV7-8, the J gene TRBJ1-4, with 7 bases aligning to TRBD1. V was clipped by 5 bases and J by 6 bases; unmatched bases: 3. The length of the CDR3 is 13 residues. CDR1 and CDR2 (germline): SGHVS, FQNEAQ. The CDR3 DNA reads TGTGCCAGCAGCCCGCAGGGGGATGAAAAACTGTTTTTT. Its protein is CASSPQGDEKLFF.

The chain joins TRBV27 to TRBJ2-5; D possibly uses TRBD1 or TRBD2 (5 bases each). There are 13 residues in the CDR3. The ends were cut back, 5 bases at V and 6 bases at J, with 13 bases in the middle. CDR1 and CDR2 (germline): MNHEY, SMNVEV (reference sequence). In DNA form, the CDR3 reads TGTGCCAGCAGTCCCCATGGGGGACAGACCCAGTACTTC. It is translated as CASSPHGGQTQYF.

The chain links TRBV27 to TRBJ1-2, with TRBD1 identical over 8 bases. Germline assignment: CDR1 MNHEY and CDR2 SMNVEV (reference sequence). This CDR3 spans 15 amino acids. V gave up 2 bases and J gave up 7 bases; unmatched junction bases: 9. The CDR3 nucleotides are TGTGCCAGCAGTTTAATAGGGCAGGGGGCTTCTGGCTACACCTTC. Its translation: CASSLIGQGASGYTF.

The CDR3 nucleotides are TGTGCCAGCAGTGTCAGGAACACCGGGGAGCTGTTTTTT. Translated, it gives CASSVRNTGELFF. The chain couples TRBV2 to TRBJ2-2; D remains ambiguous. CDR3 size: 13 residues. Deletions cut 4 bases from V and 1 base from J, with 4 bases between. The germline V gene encodes CDR1 SNHLY and CDR2 FYNNEI.

This chain's CDR3 is CASSDVGRSSDEQFF. The CDR3 coding sequence is TGTGCCAGCAGTGATGTCGGGAGGAGTTCTGATGAGCAGTTCTTC. The chain recombines TRBV2 with TRBJ2-1, with 7 positions matching TRBD2. CDR1 SNHLY and CDR2 FYNNEI come from the germline V gene. This CDR3 is 15 amino acids long. V shed 3 bases, J shed 8 bases, and the junction held 10 bases outside the gene matches.

V gene TRBV5-1 combines with J gene TRBJ1-5, with 9 nucleotides matching TRBD1. The germline gives CDR1 SGHRS, CDR2 YFSETQ. V shed 4 bases and J 8 bases; nucleotides not matched to a gene: 10. The CDR3 length is 15 residues. As DNA, the CDR3 is TGCGCCAGCAGCGACATCCCGGGACAGGGTAAGCCCCAGCATTTT. Amino acid sequence: CASSDIPGQGKPQHF.

The V and J genes are TRBV11-2 and TRBJ2-7; 8 nucleotides match TRBD2. This CDR3 spans 15 amino acids. Germline V CDR1 and CDR2: SGHAT, FQNNGV. V trimming: 4 bases; J trimming: 7 bases; junction bases outside the gene matches: 12. CDR3 bases: TGTGCCAGCAGCTCACGACTAGCGAGCCCGTTTGAGCAGTACTTC. Its protein product is CASSSRLASPFEQYF.

J is TRBJ2-4 and V is TRBV24-1; 9 bases map to TRBD1. The CDR3 length is 16 residues. V trimming: 7 bases; J trimming: 8 bases; junction bases outside the gene matches: 14. CDR1 is KGHDR, CDR2 SFDVKD, per germline. CDR3 region: CATSLAYRTGEDIQYF. CDR3 coding DNA: TGTGCCACCAGCCTCGCCTACCGGACAGGGGAGGACATTCAGTACTTC.